The 27 T cell receptor beta chains listed next were all sequenced from one sample in a study of T cells after yellow fever vaccination. In TCRdb, the 5' RACE reads were re-called with MiXCR into one record per CDR3 protein. The data hold about 210,000 distinct CDR3 sequences, with about 3% observed a single time. This material consisted of CD4+ T cells sorted from PBMCs, taken 10 days after the yellow fever booster vaccination. The receptors derive from a young man who received the YFV17D yellow fever vaccine.

This clonotype appeared a few times. This rearrangement joins TRBV7-2 to TRBJ2-7; 8 bases match TRBD1. Germline loops: CDR1 SGHTA, CDR2 FQGNSA. CDR3 length equals 16 residues. V lost 5 bases and J lost 0; bases outside the gene matches: 9. DNA for the CDR3: TGTGCCAGCAGCCCGGCGGGGCAGGGGGCCTCCTACGAGCAGTACGTC. It specifies CASSPAGQGASYEQYV.

The sample holds many counts of this clonotype. The genes are TRBV20-1 and TRBJ2-5; 12 bases fit TRBD2. V trimming: 0 bases; J trimming: 4 bases; junction bases outside the gene matches: 3. Germline CDR1 and CDR2: DFQATT and SNEGSKA (reference sequence). The length of the CDR3 is 15 residues. In DNA, the CDR3 is TGCAGTGCTAGAGATTTGACTAGCGGGGGAGAGACCCAGTACTTC. Protein: CSARDLTSGGETQYF.

The chain employs TRBV20-1 and TRBJ1-6; TRBD1 is a possible D gene (6 bases). Per germline, CDR1 DFQATT and CDR2 SNEGSKA (reference sequence). The CDR3 sequence is 15 residues long. The ends were cut back, 5 bases at V and 7 bases at J, with 18 bases in the middle. The chain's CDR3 is CSAQRPGHTNSPLHF. CDR3 nucleotide sequence: TGCAGTGCTCAAAGACCGGGACATACAAATTCACCCCTCCACTTT.

This clonotype was counted only a few times. The chain links TRBV24-1 to TRBJ1-4, with 8 bases identical to TRBD1. The CDR3 has 18 amino acids. V trimming: 2 bases; J trimming: 0 bases; junction bases outside the gene matches: 7. Germline V CDR1 and CDR2: KGHDR, SFDVKD. The CDR3 sequence: CATSDWGTGGATNEKLFF. The CDR3 DNA reads as TGTGCCACCAGTGATTGGGGGACAGGCGGTGCAACTAATGAAAAACTGTTTTTT.

This clonotype was counted many times. The chain is built from TRBV7-8 and TRBJ1-4, with 7 bases matching TRBD1. The germline gives CDR1 SGHVS, CDR2 FQNEAQ. J gave up 7 bases and V 6 bases, and 11 bases lay outside the gene matches. This CDR3 comprises 15 residues. In nucleotides, the CDR3 is TGTGCCAGCAGGGGTTATAGGGGGCGCCCTGAAAAACTGTTTTTT. Its translation is CASRGYRGRPEKLFF.

At least ten counts were recorded for this clonotype. V and J are TRBV10-3 and TRBJ1-1; D unclear. CDR1 is ENHRY and CDR2 is SYGVKD in the germline V gene. CDR3 size: 13 residues. Deletions cut 0 bases from V and 3 bases from J, with 5 bases between. This CDR3 reads CAISESRDTEAFF. CDR3 DNA sequence: TGTGCCATCAGTGAGTCAAGAGACACTGAAGCTTTCTTT.

CDR3 loop: CASSYSQGRNGYTF. The CDR3 DNA is TGTGCCAGCAGTTACTCGCAGGGGAGGAATGGCTACACCTTC. J is TRBJ1-2 and V is TRBV6-5; perhaps TRBD1 as D (6 bases). The V gene lost 0 bases and the J gene lost 6 bases, with 11 bases spanning the gap. The CDR3 totals 14 residues. Germline assignment: CDR1 MNHEY and CDR2 SVGAGI.

The rearrangement joins TRBV4-3 to TRBJ1-2; possibly TRBD1 for D (5 bases). Trimming took 6 bases from V and 4 from J, leaving 21 bases between them. The CDR3 length is 16 residues. Germline CDR1 reads LGHNA; CDR2 reads YSLEER. The CDR3 region has the DNA TGCGCCAGCAGTGGGGCCGTGGCCGCGGATTCCTATGGCTACACCTTC. This sequence encodes CASSGAVAADSYGYTF.

In this sample, this clonotype turned up many times. The CDR3 loop is CASSLEAGGHTQYF. The CDR3 nucleotides read TGCGCCAGCAGCTTGGAGGCTGGAGGGCATACGCAGTATTTT. The gene calls are TRBV5-1 and TRBJ2-3; perhaps TRBD2 as D (6 bases). V lost 0 bases and J 7 bases, leaving 12 bases between the germline ends. Per the germline V gene, CDR1 is SGHRS and CDR2 is YFSETQ. This CDR3 region has 14 residues.

This clonotype was recorded at least ten times. V gene TRBV4-1 combines with J gene TRBJ2-7; D gene unclear. The CDR3 spans 14 residues. Germline CDR1 reads MGHRA; CDR2 reads YSYEKL. V lost 2 bases and J 2 bases, leaving 10 bases between the germline ends. The CDR3 here is CASSQSDRTYEQYV. CDR3 in DNA: TGCGCCAGCAGCCAATCCGACCGTACCTACGAGCAGTACGTC.

This clonotype was observed a few times. The chain couples TRBV7-6 to TRBJ1-4; D gene unclear. CDR1 is SGHVS, CDR2 FNYEAQ, per germline. This CDR3 comprises 14 residues. V dropped 2 bases and J dropped 8 bases, with 12 bases sitting between them. The DNA for the CDR3 is TGTGCCAGCAGCTTATACACTAAGGGCGAAAAACTGTTTTTT. Protein sequence: CASSLYTKGEKLFF. Full variable domain (rest looked up from reference TRBV7-6 and TRBJ1-4): GAGVSQSPRYKVTKRGQDVALRCDPISGHVSLYWYRQALGQGPEFLTYFNYEAQQDKSGLPNDRFSAERPEGSISTLTIQRTEQRDSAMYRCASSLYTKGEKLFFGSGTQLSVL.

This clonotype occurred a few times. The V gene is TRBV5-1, the J gene TRBJ2-1, with D possibly being TRBD1 or TRBD2 (5 bases each). The length of the CDR3 is 15 residues. Germline V gives CDR1 SGHRS, CDR2 YFSETQ. Trimming took 4 bases from V and 7 from J, leaving 18 bases between them. This chain's CDR3 is CASSPTGRDQNEQFF. Written as DNA, the CDR3 is TGCGCCAGCAGCCCGACGGGAAGGGACCAAAATGAGCAGTTCTTC.

This clonotype was picked up a small number of times. The V gene is TRBV2, the J gene TRBJ2-5; 10 bases are shared with TRBD2. Germline V gives CDR1 SNHLY, CDR2 FYNNEI. V shed 9 bases and J 7 bases; nucleotides not matched to a gene: 8. CDR3 size: 13 residues. The CDR3 coding sequence is TGTGCCAGGTTACAGCGGGGGGGGTGGACCCAGTACTTC. Translation: CARLQRGGWTQYF.

This clonotype was found many times. The chain joins TRBV5-5 to TRBJ1-1; TRBD1 might be the D (5 bases). CDR3 length equals 13 residues. Germline CDR1 and CDR2: SGHKS and YYEKEE (reference sequence). Trimming removed 4 bases at V and 5 bases at J, with 12 bases between. The CDR3 DNA follows: TGTGCCAGCAGCGTGGGGGGGAGGACTGAAGCTTTCTTT. Translation: CASSVGGRTEAFF.

In its sample, this clonotype was seen many times. This chain connects TRBV24-1 to TRBJ2-4; D unresolved. CDR1 is KGHDR, CDR2 SFDVKD, per germline. The CDR3 is 12 amino acids. Trimming cost V 3 bases and J 7 bases, with 6 bases left between them. As DNA, the CDR3 is TGTGCCACCAGTGATCCGGTGAACATTCAGTACTTC. Protein product: CATSDPVNIQYF.

This clonotype has just a few counts. The V and J genes are TRBV18 and TRBJ2-3; TRBD2 matches at 12 bases. Germline CDR1 is KGHSH and CDR2 is LQKENI. The CDR3 is 14 residues long. V lost 8 bases, J lost 6 bases, and 6 bases stayed unmatched. The CDR3 bases are TGTGCCAGCATCACTAGCGGGGGGATGGATACGCAGTATTTT. This translates into CASITSGGMDTQYF.

The rearrangement joins TRBV12-3 or TRBV12-4 to TRBJ2-3, with D tentatively TRBD1 (5 bases). Trimming removed 5 bases at V and 4 bases at J, with 19 bases between. The CDR3 totals 16 residues. The CDR3 DNA reads TGTGCCAGCAGTACCCATGGGGCAGGTATCCCAGATACGCAGTATTTT. Translating gives CASSTHGAGIPDTQYF.

This clonotype appeared many times. The chain links TRBV10-3 to TRBJ2-7, with TRBD2 identical over 8 bases. The length of the CDR3 is 14 residues. Germline V gene sequence: CDR1 ENHRY, CDR2 SYGVKD. The V segment lost 0 bases and the J segment 6 bases; nucleotides outside the gene matches: 4. This CDR3 reads CAISESGLAFEQYV. In DNA form, the CDR3 reads TGTGCCATCAGTGAGTCAGGACTAGCTTTCGAGCAGTACGTC.

CDR3 nucleotide sequence: TGCGCCAGCAGCCAAGATCTTCTAGCGGGGGAAGATACGCAGTATTTT. Translated, it gives CASSQDLLAGEDTQYF. The chain carries TRBV4-3 and TRBJ2-3; 10 nucleotides agree with TRBD2. Germline loops: CDR1 LGHNA, CDR2 YSLEER. The ends lost 0 bases at V and 5 bases at J; junction bases unmatched: 5. The length of the CDR3 is 16 residues.

The chain recombines TRBV5-1 with TRBJ2-5; TRBD2 might be the D (7 bases). The V and J ends lost 3 bases and 5 bases respectively, with 11 bases between them. The CDR3 has 13 amino acids. CDR1 and CDR2 (germline): SGHRS, YFSETQ. CDR3 nucleotide sequence: TGCGCCAGCAGCTGGGGGGGCTTGGAGACCCAGTACTTC. Amino acid sequence: CASSWGGLETQYF.

This clonotype was observed a handful of times. The rearrangement uses TRBV18 and TRBJ1-1, with 7 bases matching TRBD1. This CDR3 has 14 amino acids. The trim removed 5 bases at V and 5 bases at J, leaving 8 bases unmatched. The germline CDR1 and CDR2 sequences are KGHSH and LQKENI. The CDR3 here is CASSAQGSDTEAFF. CDR3 bases: TGTGCCAGCTCAGCACAGGGGTCGGATACTGAAGCTTTCTTT.

There are many counts of this clonotype. V and J are TRBV7-6 and TRBJ2-5; no firm D call. V lost 0 bases and J lost 5, with 7 bases in between. Germline V gene lookup returns CDR1 SGHVS and CDR2 FNYEAQ. The CDR3 has 13 residues. The CDR3 reads CASSLAAQETQYF. The CDR3, as DNA: TGTGCCAGCAGCTTAGCGGCGCAGGAGACCCAGTACTTC.

This clonotype appeared many times. The rearrangement links TRBV29-1 to TRBJ1-1; D is perhaps TRBD1 (6 bases). V was clipped by 7 bases and J by 1 base, with 10 bases between them. CDR3 length equals 12 residues. Germline V gives CDR1 SQVTM, CDR2 ANQGSEA. The CDR3 DNA follows: TGCAGCGCCTCGACAGGGAACACTGAAGCTTTCTTT. Translated: CSASTGNTEAFF.

This clonotype was counted ten times or more. The CDR3 reads CASSLSVRGGTETQYF. The CDR3 DNA reads as TGCGCCAGCAGCTTGTCGGTAAGGGGGGGAACGGAGACCCAGTACTTC. The gene calls are TRBV5-1 and TRBJ2-5; D perhaps matches TRBD2 (7 bases). The germline gives CDR1 SGHRS, CDR2 YFSETQ. The CDR3 extends over 16 amino acids. V was trimmed by 1 base and J by 5 bases, leaving 18 bases between them. Full variable domain (outside the CDR3, taken from reference TRBV5-1 and TRBJ2-5): KAGVTQTPRYLIKTRGQQVTLSCSPISGHRSVSWYQQTPGQGLQFLFEYFSETQRNKGNFPGRFSGRQFSNSRSEMNVSTLELGDSALYLCASSLSVRGGTETQYFGPGTRLLVL.

This clonotype was counted a few times. The chain uses TRBV2 and TRBJ2-1; D may be TRBD2 (6 bases). Deletions cut 3 bases from V and 4 bases from J, with 16 bases between. Germline lookup yields CDR1 SNHLY and CDR2 FYNNEI. This CDR3 comprises 16 residues. In DNA, the CDR3 is TGTGCCAGCAGTGAGGGGAGGCCGCTCGTTTACAATGAGCAGTTCTTC. As protein: CASSEGRPLVYNEQFF.

Ten or more counts support this clonotype. The J gene is TRBJ1-5, the V gene TRBV6-6, with D unresolved. The CDR3 runs 14 residues. Germline-derived CDR1 and CDR2 are MNHNY and SVGAGI (reference sequence). The germline V and J ends were trimmed by 8 bases and 0 bases, with 11 bases remaining between them. The CDR3 DNA follows: TGTGCCAGCGGACCCTCGGATAGCAATCAGCCCCAGCATTTT. Residues: CASGPSDSNQPQHF.

This clonotype was observed many times. V is TRBV7-9 and J is TRBJ2-7; D is uncertain. The CDR3 consists of 15 residues. From germline, CDR1 is SEHNR and CDR2 FQNEAQ (reference sequence). V was cut by 1 base and J by 0 bases, with 10 bases left in between. The CDR3 DNA reads as TGTGCCAGCAGCTTAGACGACTGGAGCTCCTACGAGCAGTACTTC. Amino acids: CASSLDDWSSYEQYF.